These 20 T cell receptor beta chains were sequenced from one sample in a study of shared clonotypes between healthy human individuals. Generated by immunoSEQ multiplex PCR, the TCRdb table keeps only in-frame clones and is missing some. The sample holds 650,000 to 750,000 clones, 72% seen once. Sequenced sample: memory CD4+ T cells sorted from blood. Stated subset: CD45RA-negative fraction. These receptor sequences come from a woman aged 30 to 39 in good health.

This chain connects TRBV5-4 to TRBJ2-2; 8 bases align to TRBD2. The germline gives CDR1 SGHNT, CDR2 YYREEE (reference sequence). There are 16 residues in the CDR3. V lost 0 bases and J lost 3; bases outside the gene matches: 4. CDR3 protein: CASSLDSGGYTGELFF. The CDR3 nucleotides read TGTGCCAGCAGCTTGGATTCGGGGGGGTACACCGGGGAGCTGTTTTTT.

The rearrangement uses TRBV18 and TRBJ2-5, with D perhaps matching TRBD1 (5 bases). The CDR3 is made up of 15 amino acids. Germline CDR1 is KGHSH and CDR2 is LQKENI. The ends were cut back, 2 bases at V and 2 bases at J, with 12 bases in the middle. CDR3 coding DNA: TGTGCCAGCTCACCAGGGCAGGGAATACAAGAGACCCAGTACTTC. Amino acid sequence: CASSPGQGIQETQYF.

Comments on this clone: In the same sample, other DNA sequences code for this CDR3. This rearrangement joins TRBV5-1 to TRBJ1-3, with D unclear. The CDR3 totals 14 residues. CDR1 and CDR2 from the germline V gene are SGHRS and YFSETQ. V lost 0 bases, J lost 0 bases, and 4 bases lay in between. The CDR3 loop is CASSLGDSGNTIYF. For the CDR3, the DNA is TGCGCCAGCAGCTTGGGGGACTCTGGAAACACCATATATTTT.

The V and J genes are TRBV21-1 and TRBJ2-6; TRBD1, the table's D call, was not compared with the DNA. TRBV21-1 is a recognized pseudogene. There are 19 residues in the CDR3. The DNA for the CDR3 is TGTGCCAGCAGCAAAGTGGGGACAGAGAGGCTCTCTGGGGCCAACGTCCTGACTTTC. It codes for CASSKVGTERLSGANVLTF.

V is TRBV6-5 and J is TRBJ2-5, with D possibly matching TRBD1 (7 bases). Germline lookup yields CDR1 MNHEY and CDR2 SVGAGI. The CDR3 totals 15 residues. Trimming removed 4 bases from V and 2 bases from J, with 14 bases in between. For the CDR3, the DNA is TGTGCCAGCAGTTTAGGGGGCGCGGGGCAAGAGACCCAGTACTTC. Translated: CASSLGGAGQETQYF.

The chain couples TRBV5-1 to TRBJ1-3; 10 nucleotides match TRBD1. The V gene end was trimmed by 4 bases and the J gene end by 1 base; junction bases not matched to a gene: 5. The germline V gene has CDR1 SGHRS and CDR2 YFSETQ. This CDR3 contains 16 residues. The CDR3 coding sequence is TGCGCCAGCAGCGCGCGGACAGGGGGGTCTGGAAACACCATATATTTT. Translated, it gives CASSARTGGSGNTIYF.

The chain uses TRBV7-9 and TRBJ1-2, with 7 bases identical to TRBD1. V shed 4 bases and J 2 bases; nucleotides not matched to a gene: 7. Germline values: CDR1 SEHNR, CDR2 FQNEAQ (reference sequence). This CDR3 contains 15 residues. CDR3 protein: CASSSGAQGNYGYTF. The CDR3 DNA sequence: TGTGCCAGCAGCTCCGGGGCACAGGGGAACTATGGCTACACCTTC.

This chain connects TRBV11-3 to TRBJ2-1; 9 bases fit TRBD2. V lost 3 bases, J lost 5 bases, and 5 bases stayed unmatched. CDR1 and CDR2 (germline): SGHNT, YENEEA. CDR3 length: 15 amino acids. The CDR3 sequence is CASSFSGSMDNEQFF. DNA of the CDR3: TGTGCCAGCAGCTTTAGCGGGAGTATGGACAATGAGCAGTTCTTC.

The CDR3 loop is CASSLGSGGADTQYF. In DNA form, the CDR3 reads TGCGCCAGCAGCTTGGGGAGCGGGGGCGCAGATACGCAGTATTTT. The chain employs TRBV5-1 and TRBJ2-3; 8 positions match TRBD2. The trim removed 0 bases at V and 4 bases at J, leaving 4 bases unmatched. Germline V CDR1 and CDR2: SGHRS, YFSETQ. This CDR3 region has 15 residues.

The chain uses TRBV6-9 and TRBJ2-5; maybe TRBD2 (5 bases). Trimming removed 6 bases at V and 5 bases at J, with 16 bases between. From germline, CDR1 is MNHGY and CDR2 SVAAGI. CDR3 length: 14 amino acids. CDR3 loop: CASSKQGLPETQYF. DNA of the CDR3: TGTGCCAGCAGCAAACAAGGACTCCCGGAGACCCAGTACTTC.

This clone was recorded only once. This chain uses TRBV7-9 with TRBJ2-7, with 7 bases aligning to TRBD1. The CDR3 length is 14 residues. CDR1 and CDR2 (germline): SEHNR, FQNEAQ (reference sequence). V gave up 5 bases and J gave up 6 bases; unmatched junction bases: 10. The CDR3 sequence: CASSLTGMGSEQYF. CDR3 sequence (DNA): TGTGCCAGCAGCCTGACAGGGATGGGGTCCGAGCAGTACTTC.

The rearrangement joins TRBV6-5 to TRBJ1-1; 8 bases fit TRBD1. The CDR3 consists of 14 residues. From germline, CDR1 is MNHEY and CDR2 SVGAGI. Losses at the gene ends were 6 bases for V and 1 base for J; bases not matched to a gene: 4. CDR3 amino acids: CASSRQGRNTEAFF. CDR3 nucleotides: TGTGCCAGCAGCCGACAGGGGAGGAACACTGAAGCTTTCTTT.

The V gene is TRBV29-1, the J gene TRBJ1-3; weak D call: TRBD1 (5 bases). Germline V gives CDR1 SQVTM, CDR2 ANQGSEA. Trimming cost V 7 bases and J 3 bases, with 13 bases left between them. The CDR3 consists of 13 residues. Written as DNA, the CDR3 is TGCAGCGCGGCTAGCGGGGGTGGAAACACCATATATTTT. Translation: CSAASGGGNTIYF. Full variable domain (remainder filled in from reference TRBV29-1 and TRBJ1-3): SAVISQKPSRDICQRGTSLTIQCQVDSQVTMMFWYRQQPGQSLTLIATANQGSEATYESGFVIDKFPISRPNLTFSTLTVSNMSPEDSSIYLCSAASGGGNTIYFGEGSWLTVV.

This clone has only a few counts. The chain is built from TRBV2 and TRBJ2-1, with TRBD2 identical over 11 bases. CDR1 is SNHLY, CDR2 FYNNEI, per germline. This CDR3 has 16 residues. Trimming cost V 5 bases and J 8 bases; bases outside gene matches: 11. The CDR3 sequence is CASSIIRLAGQDEQFF. For the CDR3, the DNA is TGTGCCAGCAGTATCATCAGACTAGCGGGACAGGATGAGCAGTTCTTC.

V gene TRBV9 combines with J gene TRBJ2-5; tentatively, D is TRBD2 (5 bases). Trimming removed 6 bases from V and 2 bases from J, with 14 bases in between. This CDR3 region has 14 residues. CDR1 is SGDLS and CDR2 is YYNGEE in the germline V gene. This chain's CDR3 is CASTLEDGQETQYF. The CDR3 DNA is TGTGCCAGCACACTAGAGGATGGGCAAGAGACCCAGTACTTC.

The V call is TRBV4-1, the J call TRBJ2-1; D is perhaps TRBD1 or TRBD2 (5 bases each). CDR3 length: 16 amino acids. The germline V gene has CDR1 MGHRA and CDR2 YSYEKL. Trimming took off 4 bases at V and 6 bases at J, with 19 bases between the two ends. The CDR3 region is CASSPLDGAGRNEQFF. The CDR3 nucleotides read TGCGCCAGCAGCCCCCTAGACGGGGCGGGCCGCAATGAGCAGTTCTTC.

This clone was detected only a few times. The V gene is TRBV7-2, the J gene TRBJ2-1; 9 bases match TRBD2. The CDR3 covers 15 residues. Per germline, CDR1 SGHTA and CDR2 FQGNSA. V trimming: 1 base; J trimming: 9 bases; junction bases outside the gene matches: 7. The CDR3 DNA reads as TGTGCCAGCAGCTTAGTTAGCGGGAGCGGGATTGAGCAGTTCTTC. It codes for CASSLVSGSGIEQFF.

The rearrangement joins TRBV10-2 to TRBJ2-4; unclear D gene. The V end lost 7 bases, the J end lost 0 bases, and 7 bases lay between the germline ends. Germline V lookup: CDR1 WSHSY, CDR2 SAAADI. The CDR3 consists of 13 residues. The CDR3 DNA follows: TGCGCCAGCATAGGCACAGCCAAAAACATTCAGTACTTC. This encodes CASIGTAKNIQYF.

The chain combines TRBV7-2 with TRBJ2-7; maybe TRBD2 (6 bases). V lost 4 bases and J 3 bases, leaving 16 bases between the germline ends. The CDR3 loop spans 15 amino acids. The germline CDR1 and CDR2 sequences are SGHTA and FQGNSA. CDR3 loop: CASSSWDSQGYEQYF. The CDR3 bases are TGTGCCAGCAGCTCCTGGGACTCCCAGGGCTACGAGCAGTACTTC.

V usage is TRBV19 and J usage is TRBJ2-3; 7 nucleotides agree with TRBD1. CDR3 length equals 15 residues. Germline lookup yields CDR1 LNHDA and CDR2 SQIVND (reference sequence). Trimming removed 6 bases from V and 2 bases from J; junction bases left unmatched: 8. This CDR3 reads CASSPGTAITDTQYF. The CDR3 DNA sequence: TGTGCCAGTAGCCCCGGGACAGCTATCACAGATACGCAGTATTTT. The full variable domain, its missing parts supplied by reference TRBV19 and TRBJ2-3, is DGGITQSPKYLFRKEGQNVTLSCEQNLNHDAMYWYRQDPGQGLRLIYYSQIVNDFQKGDIAEGYSVSREKKESFPLTVTSAQKNPTAFYLCASSPGTAITDTQYFGPGTRLTVL.